The next 24 T cell receptor beta chains were all read from a single sample in a study of T-cell reconstitution after alpha-beta-depleted transplantation in children. Unique molecular identifiers tagged the TCRbeta library. One entry per CDR3 protein results from TCRdb running MiXCR on the PCR reads. Here the sample spans about 58,000 distinct CDR3 sequences, 35% to 55% being singletons. This specimen consisted of PBMCs, mostly from graft donor cells, obtained 360 days after TCRalphabeta/CD19-depleted stem cell transplant. These receptors were obtained from a male patient aged 10-17 years who had a stem cell transplant for acute lymphoblastic leukemia, so the T cells may come from the graft donor.

V is TRBV20-1 and J is TRBJ2-1; D is possibly TRBD1 or TRBD2 (6 bases each). Germline-derived CDR1 and CDR2 are DFQATT and SNEGSKA (reference sequence). V was clipped by 2 bases and J by 2 bases, with 16 bases between them. There are 16 residues in the CDR3. The CDR3 is CSARSLSGATYNEQFF. The DNA for the CDR3 is TGCAGTGCTAGATCGCTTTCGGGGGCCACCTACAATGAGCAGTTCTTC.

This clonotype was seen a few times. The chain joins TRBV12-3 or TRBV12-4 to TRBJ1-5, with unresolved D. This CDR3 has 12 residues. V lost 1 base, J lost 6 bases, and 4 bases lay in between. In DNA, the CDR3 is TGTGCCAGCAGTTTAGGGGGTCAGCCCCAGCATTTT. Translated, it gives CASSLGGQPQHF.

This clonotype has just a few counts. The rearrangement links TRBV28 to TRBJ2-7; D is possibly TRBD2 (6 bases). The CDR3 consists of 14 residues. V dropped 7 bases and J dropped 3 bases, with 16 bases sitting between them. Germline assignment: CDR1 MDHEN and CDR2 SYDVKM. CDR3 protein: CASKGAGSYYEQYF. Written as DNA, the CDR3 is TGTGCCAGCAAGGGAGCGGGCTCCTACTACGAGCAGTACTTC.

Only a few counts were recorded for this clonotype. The V gene is TRBV12-3 or TRBV12-4, the J gene TRBJ1-4, with a weak D call TRBD1 (6 bases). V lost 9 bases and J lost 0, with 11 bases in between. There are 14 residues in the CDR3. The CDR3 sequence is CASGQRSTNEKLFF. The CDR3 DNA reads TGTGCCAGTGGACAGAGATCAACTAATGAAAAACTGTTTTTT.

This chain uses TRBV20-1 with TRBJ2-7; 10 positions agree with TRBD1. The V segment lost 0 bases and the J segment 3 bases; nucleotides outside the gene matches: 8. This CDR3 is built from 16 residues. Germline loops: CDR1 DFQATT, CDR2 SNEGSKA (reference sequence). The CDR3 reads CSARDLRGTGVYEQYF. The CDR3 DNA is TGCAGTGCTAGAGATCTCAGAGGGACAGGGGTCTACGAGCAGTACTTC.

This clonotype was detected only a few times. The chain is built from TRBV27 and TRBJ2-2; TRBD1 is a possible D gene (6 bases). The V end was cut by 5 bases, the J end by 10 bases, with 14 bases between. Per the germline V gene, CDR1 is MNHEY and CDR2 is SMNVEV (reference sequence). The CDR3 is made up of 13 amino acids. The CDR3 sequence: CASSATGFEELFF. The CDR3 nucleotides are TGTGCCAGCAGTGCCACAGGGTTCGAGGAGCTGTTTTTT.

This clonotype has just a few counts. The chain combines TRBV6-2 or TRBV6-3 with TRBJ2-1; TRBD1 aligns across 8 bases. Germline CDR1 MNHEY, CDR2 SVGEGT. The junction had 8 bases not matched to a gene; V was cut back by 0 bases and J by 4 bases. This CDR3 spans 17 amino acids. The CDR3 DNA is TGTGCCAGCAGTTACTCGGTTAGGGACAGGACATACAATGAGCAGTTCTTC. Protein: CASSYSVRDRTYNEQFF.

The genes are TRBV29-1 and TRBJ1-1, with D possibly matching TRBD1 (5 bases). V was trimmed by 4 bases and J by 5 bases, leaving 20 bases between them. Germline loops: CDR1 SQVTM, CDR2 ANQGSEA. This CDR3 spans 15 amino acids. The CDR3 reads CSVVVLGQVITEAFF. In DNA, the CDR3 is TGCAGCGTTGTCGTTCTGGGGCAGGTAATTACTGAAGCTTTCTTT.

The rearrangement links TRBV9 to TRBJ1-2; D not resolved. This CDR3 region has 12 residues. V lost 0 bases, J lost 7 bases, and 7 bases lay in between. The V gene's germline CDR1 is SGDLS and CDR2 YYNGEE. The CDR3 region has the DNA TGTGCCAGCAGCGTAGGCGGGAGTGGCTACACCTTC. It translates to CASSVGGSGYTF. Combining the CDR3 with reference TRBV9 and TRBJ1-2 gives the whole variable domain DSGVTQTPKHLITATGQRVTLRCSPRSGDLSVYWYQQSLDQGLQFLIQYYNGEERAKGNILERFSAQQFPDLHSELNLSSLELGDSALYFCASSVGGSGYTFGSGTRLTVV.

This clonotype was observed a few times. This chain links TRBV12-3 or TRBV12-4 with TRBJ2-1, with 8 bases matching TRBD1. The CDR3 length is 12 residues. V lost 5 bases and J lost 9; bases outside the gene matches: 3. Here the CDR3 reads CASSRTGGEQFF. The CDR3 DNA is TGTGCCAGCAGTCGAACAGGGGGTGAGCAGTTCTTC.

This chain uses TRBV5-1 with TRBJ2-5; D call uncertain. V dropped 3 bases and J dropped 3 bases, with 21 bases sitting between them. The CDR3 has 17 residues. Germline values: CDR1 SGHRS, CDR2 YFSETQ. The DNA of the CDR3 is TGCGCCAGCAGCTGGTTAACTTCATCCGTGGGGAAAGAGACCCAGTACTTC. Translation gives CASSWLTSSVGKETQYF.

Regarding this clonotype: A read error may produce the germline difference seen at one junction end. V is TRBV27 and J is TRBJ2-1; TRBD2 matches at 10 bases. The germline V gene has CDR1 MNHEY and CDR2 SMNVEV (reference sequence). This CDR3 has 15 residues. The CDR3 nucleotides read TGTGCCAGCAGTTCATTTGGACTAGCGGACAATGAGCGGTTCTTC. Protein sequence: CASSSFGLADNERFF.

The chain combines TRBV28 with TRBJ2-3; 9 nucleotides align to TRBD1. The CDR3 consists of 17 residues. Germline CDR1 reads MDHEN; CDR2 reads SYDVKM. V dropped 5 bases and J dropped 0; count of bases not matched to a gene: 9. The DNA for the CDR3 is TGTGCCAGCAGTCCTACCACACAGGGGGCAAGCACAGATACGCAGTATTTT. It specifies CASSPTTQGASTDTQYF.

This sequence joins TRBV5-1 and TRBJ1-2; D is possibly TRBD1 (6 bases). V was clipped by 4 bases and J by 6 bases, with 10 bases between them. CDR3 length: 12 residues. From germline, CDR1 is SGHRS and CDR2 YFSETQ. The CDR3 bases are TGCGCCAGCAGCCCAGGGGATGATGGCTACACCTTC. This codes for CASSPGDDGYTF.

The chain couples TRBV6-1 to TRBJ1-4; no clear D gene. The CDR3 contains 14 residues. V was trimmed by 2 bases and J by 8 bases, leaving 12 bases between them. Per germline, CDR1 MNHNS and CDR2 SASEGT. CDR3 loop: CASSEIRTGEKLFF. DNA of the CDR3: TGTGCCAGCAGTGAAATAAGGACGGGGGAAAAACTGTTTTTT.

This clonotype has just a few counts. The chain combines TRBV12-3 or TRBV12-4 with TRBJ2-1, with TRBD2 identical over 7 bases. V was pared by 6 bases and J by 6 bases, with 11 bases of the junction left unmatched. The CDR3 length is 15 residues. The CDR3 DNA reads TGTGCCAGCAGCCCTTGGCGGGAGATATTCAATGAGCAGTTCTTC. Amino acid sequence: CASSPWREIFNEQFF.

A few counts support this clonotype. The chain couples TRBV15 to TRBJ2-2; 7 bases are shared with TRBD1. Germline CDR1 reads LNHNV; CDR2 reads YYDKDF (reference sequence). J was trimmed by 7 bases and V by 0 bases; bases with no gene match: 2. This CDR3 is 14 amino acids long. DNA of the CDR3: TGTGCCACCAGCAGAGATAGGGGGCGCGGGGAGCTGTTTTTT. Amino acid sequence: CATSRDRGRGELFF. Drawing the rest from reference TRBV15 and TRBJ2-2, the complete variable domain is DAMVIQNPRYQVTQFGKPVTLSCSQTLNHNVMYWYQQKSSQAPKLLFHYYDKDFNNEADTPDNFQSRRPNTSFCFLDIRSPGLGDTAMYLCATSRDRGRGELFFGEGSRLTVL.

Only a few counts were recorded for this clonotype. The V gene is TRBV5-1, the J gene TRBJ2-6; unclear D gene. CDR1 is SGHRS and CDR2 is YFSETQ in the germline V gene. Trimming stripped 7 bases from V and 0 bases from J, with 8 bases between. The CDR3 spans 14 residues. The CDR3 protein is CASGTASGANVLTF. The CDR3 DNA sequence: TGCGCCAGCGGTACGGCCTCTGGGGCCAACGTCCTGACTTTC.

The chain recombines TRBV12-3 or TRBV12-4 with TRBJ2-1; 8 nucleotides align to TRBD2. CDR3 length: 18 residues. J was trimmed by 7 bases and V by 1 base; bases with no gene match: 15. The DNA for the CDR3 is TGTGCCAGCAGTTTAGTCCTAGCGGGTACGGCTAGTAGGAATGAGCAGTTCTTC. Translating it yields CASSLVLAGTASRNEQFF.

The chain couples TRBV20-1 to TRBJ2-2; TRBD1 matches at 7 bases. V dropped 3 bases and J dropped 8; count of bases not matched to a gene: 9. The germline gives CDR1 DFQATT, CDR2 SNEGSKA (reference sequence). The CDR3 contains 14 residues. This chain's CDR3 is CSASPVRGPGELFF. CDR3 bases: TGCAGTGCTAGCCCCGTTAGGGGGCCTGGGGAGCTGTTTTTT.

This clonotype occurred a few times. The rearrangement links TRBV7-3 to TRBJ2-3, with 8 bases lining up with TRBD2. This CDR3 contains 16 residues. The ends lost 6 bases at V and 5 bases at J; junction bases unmatched: 13. Germline V gene data show CDR1 as SGHTA and CDR2 as FQGTGA. CDR3 loop: CASSLLAVGVQDTQYF. CDR3 coding DNA: TGTGCCAGCAGTTTACTAGCGGTAGGGGTTCAAGATACGCAGTATTTT.

This clonotype was counted once. The chain has TRBV20-1 and TRBJ2-7; 11 bases match TRBD2. The CDR3 loop spans 16 amino acids. The V gene's germline CDR1 is DFQATT and CDR2 SNEGSKA (reference sequence). After removal of 1 base from V and 7 bases from J, the junction contained 12 bases not matched to a gene. The DNA of the CDR3 is TGCAGTGCTAGAGTCTGGGTAGCGGGAGGGCCAAAGGAGCAGTACTTC. Its protein is CSARVWVAGGPKEQYF.

The CDR3 DNA is TGTGCCAGCAGCGGAATGACAGGGGGCACAGATACGCAGTATTTT. Its translation is CASSGMTGGTDTQYF. This chain joins TRBV12-3 or TRBV12-4 and TRBJ2-3, with 8 bases aligning to TRBD1. J was trimmed by 1 base and V by 6 bases; bases with no gene match: 6. CDR3 length equals 15 residues.

This clonotype was picked up a small number of times. The CDR3 nucleotides are TGTGCCAGCAGTTGGGGACAGGGGGTCAACGAGCAGTACTTC. Amino acid sequence: CASSWGQGVNEQYF. J is TRBJ2-7 and V is TRBV12-3 or TRBV12-4, with 11 bases fitting TRBD1. The CDR3 loop spans 14 amino acids. The trim removed 4 bases at V and 5 bases at J, leaving 4 bases unmatched.